One sample yielded the 20 T cell receptor beta chains listed below, sequenced in a study of cytomegalovirus exposure and HLA in healthy donors. 13 Jbeta primers and 60 Vbeta primers were used for the PCR. Sequenced by immunoSEQ multiplex PCR; TCRdb stores in-frame clones only, minus some. Of about 160,000 clones in the sample, 80% were seen once. Sequenced material: PBMCs. The origin of the receptors is a man aged 18 to 30 in good health and CMV-seropositive.

The gene calls are TRBV6-6 and TRBJ2-3, with 7 bases matching TRBD2. Germline CDR1 is MNHNY and CDR2 is SVGAGI (reference sequence). V lost 8 bases, J lost 3 bases, and 14 bases stayed unmatched. CDR3 length: 16 residues. The CDR3 DNA sequence: TGTGCCAGCGGGTTAGAGTTGGGAGGGCAAACAGATACGCAGTATTTT. Translating gives CASGLELGGQTDTQYF.

The chain employs TRBV9 and TRBJ1-2; possible D gene TRBD1, 5 bases. Germline loops: CDR1 SGDLS, CDR2 YYNGEE. This CDR3 contains 17 residues. V gave up 3 bases and J gave up 9 bases, with 27 bases separating them. The CDR3 DNA reads TGTGCCAGCAGCGGCATACCTAGAGGGGAGGCCGCCGACAGCTACACCTTC. It codes for CASSGIPRGEAADSYTF.

The V gene is TRBV2, the J gene TRBJ2-1; maybe TRBD2 (5 bases). The CDR3 runs to 14 residues. V shed 6 bases and J shed 10 bases, with 19 bases lying between them. Germline V CDR1 and CDR2: SNHLY, FYNNEI. Here the CDR3 DNA reads TGTGCCAGCAGCGCCCCCGGGCTAGCTCAAGAGCAGTTCTTC. Its translation is CASSAPGLAQEQFF. Full variable domain (missing parts from reference TRBV2 and TRBJ2-1): EPEVTQTPSHQVTQMGQEVILRCVPISNHLYFYWYRQILGQKVEFLVSFYNNEISEKSEIFDDQFSVERPDGSNFTLKIRSTKLEDSAMYFCASSAPGLAQEQFFGPGTRLTVL.

The chain carries TRBV5-6 and TRBJ1-2; 8 bases align to TRBD1. Germline V gene sequence: CDR1 SGHDT, CDR2 YYEEEE. V trimming: 0 bases; J trimming: 4 bases; junction bases outside the gene matches: 5. This CDR3 comprises 15 residues. CDR3 coding DNA: TGTGCCAGCAGCTTGGGCCAGGGGGCCCGCTATGGCTACACCTTC. This sequence encodes CASSLGQGARYGYTF.

This chain uses TRBV6-6 with TRBJ1-3; a weak D match, TRBD1 (5 bases). Germline-derived CDR1 and CDR2 are MNHNY and SVGAGI (reference sequence). V shed 10 bases and J shed 2 bases, with 9 bases lying between them. This CDR3 has 12 residues. CDR3 DNA: TGTGCCACGTCGGGGGCTGGAAACACCATATATTTT. It yields the protein CATSGAGNTIYF.

The gene calls are TRBV7-8 and TRBJ2-3; TRBD2 matches 13 bases. The V gene's germline CDR1 is SGHVS and CDR2 FQNEAQ. The ends lost 5 bases at V and 8 bases at J; junction bases unmatched: 7. The CDR3 covers 15 residues. CDR3 sequence: CASSKLAGGGGTQYF. The CDR3, as DNA: TGTGCCAGCAGCAAACTAGCGGGAGGGGGAGGTACGCAGTATTTT. Together with reference TRBV7-8 and TRBJ2-3, the CDR3 gives the full variable domain: GAGVSQSPRYKVAKRGQDVALRCDPISGHVSLFWYQQALGQGPEFLTYFQNEAQLDKSGLPSDRFFAERPEGSVSTLKIQRTQQEDSAVYLCASSKLAGGGGTQYFGPGTRLTVL.

The table lists this clone with a count of one. The V and J genes are TRBV28 and TRBJ1-2, with TRBD1 identical over 7 bases. V was pared by 1 base and J by 2 bases, with 4 bases of the junction left unmatched. Germline CDR1 is MDHEN and CDR2 is SYDVKM. This CDR3 spans 15 amino acids. The CDR3 sequence is CASSLYVRGNYGYTF. For the CDR3, the DNA is TGTGCCAGCAGTTTATACGTCAGGGGGAACTATGGCTACACCTTC.

The chain is built from TRBV6-4 and TRBJ1-2; 8 bases match TRBD1. The CDR3 runs 13 residues. Germline-derived CDR1 and CDR2 are MRHNA and SNTAGT. With 6 bases clipped from V and 8 bases from J, the junction kept 8 bases outside the gene matches. The CDR3 DNA sequence: TGTGCCAGCAGCGCGGGACAGGCTGACGGCTACACCTTC. It encodes CASSAGQADGYTF.

The CDR3 protein is CASEGALGANVLTF. CDR3 DNA sequence: TGTGCCAGTGAGGGGGCGCTCGGGGCCAACGTCCTGACTTTC. J is TRBJ2-6 and V is TRBV19; 7 bases align to TRBD1. Trimming took 8 bases from V and 4 from J; bases not matched to a gene: 5. CDR3 length equals 14 residues. Germline CDR1 reads LNHDA; CDR2 reads SQIVND (reference sequence).

The rearrangement uses TRBV9 and TRBJ2-2; tentative D call: TRBD2 (5 bases). The CDR3 runs 13 residues. Germline CDR1 is SGDLS and CDR2 is YYNGEE. Trimming pared 5 bases from V and 7 bases from J, leaving 12 bases between. CDR3: CASSDPRGGELFF. The CDR3 nucleotides read TGTGCCAGCAGTGATCCACGGGGCGGGGAGCTGTTTTTT. Full variable domain (remainder filled in from reference TRBV9 and TRBJ2-2): DSGVTQTPKHLITATGQRVTLRCSPRSGDLSVYWYQQSLDQGLQFLIQYYNGEERAKGNILERFSAQQFPDLHSELNLSSLELGDSALYFCASSDPRGGELFFGEGSRLTVL.

This chain's CDR3 is CAWSLRAGQPQHF. CDR3 bases: TGTGCCTGGAGTTTGAGGGCAGGTCAGCCCCAGCATTTT. This rearrangement joins TRBV30 to TRBJ1-5, with unresolved D. Trimming cost V 2 bases and J 6 bases, with 11 bases left between them. The CDR3 has 13 residues. In germline, CDR1 is GTSNPN, CDR2 SVGIG (reference sequence).

This clone has only a few counts. The CDR3 DNA sequence: TGCGCCAGCAGCCCAAGAGGTACCACCGGGGATCATACGCAGTATTTT. Amino acid sequence: CASSPRGTTGDHTQYF. The genes are TRBV4-1 and TRBJ2-3, with D possibly being TRBD2 (5 bases). The ends were cut back, 4 bases at V and 7 bases at J, with 21 bases in the middle. This CDR3 is 16 amino acids long. Germline lookup yields CDR1 MGHRA and CDR2 YSYEKL.

The V and J genes are TRBV7-8 and TRBJ1-1; 7 bases are a match to TRBD1. V was pared by 1 base and J by 7 bases, with 15 bases of the junction left unmatched. Germline V gene data show CDR1 as SGHVS and CDR2 as FQNEAQ. The CDR3 is made up of 17 amino acids. Here the CDR3 DNA reads TGTGCCAGCAGCTTAGGTCCCAACGGGACAGTAGATGGTGAAGCTTTCTTT. It yields the protein CASSLGPNGTVDGEAFF. The variable domain in full, with the rest retrieved from reference TRBV7-8 and TRBJ1-1, is GAGVSQSPRYKVAKRGQDVALRCDPISGHVSLFWYQQALGQGPEFLTYFQNEAQLDKSGLPSDRFFAERPEGSVSTLKIQRTQQEDSAVYLCASSLGPNGTVDGEAFFGQGTRLTVV.

The rearrangement links TRBV18 to TRBJ1-2, with 7 bases lining up with TRBD1. There are 14 residues in the CDR3. The junction had 7 bases not matched to a gene; V was cut back by 3 bases and J by 6 bases. Germline values: CDR1 KGHSH, CDR2 LQKENI. In DNA form, the CDR3 reads TGTGCCAGCTCACCGTTAGACAGGGCTGATGGCTACACCTTC. Protein product: CASSPLDRADGYTF.

This clone has just a few counts. The conserved final phenylalanine or tryptophan is absent from the CDR3, which likely points to a read error. The CDR3 sequence is CASSDTESQSSPLHL. The CDR3 nucleotides are TGTGCCAGCAGTGATACGGAGAGCCAGAGCTCACCCCTCCACCTT. This sequence joins TRBV6-1 and TRBJ1-6; D unresolved. The CDR3 is made up of 15 amino acids. V lost 3 bases to trimming and J lost 10 bases, with 16 bases between them. The germline CDR1 and CDR2 sequences are MNHNS and SASEGT.

The chain links TRBV7-9 to TRBJ2-7; 8 bases match TRBD1. The CDR3 is 14 amino acids. CDR1 is SEHNR and CDR2 is FQNEAQ in the germline V gene (reference sequence). The junction had 4 bases not matched to a gene; V was cut back by 3 bases and J by 3 bases. The CDR3 is CASSFTGGLYEQYF. The DNA of the CDR3 is TGTGCCAGCAGCTTTACAGGGGGACTCTACGAGCAGTACTTC.

This clone occurred a few times. The chain links TRBV10-2 to TRBJ2-7, with D hard to call. CDR1 WSHSY and CDR2 SAAADI come from the germline V gene. This CDR3 has 13 residues. V lost 7 bases, J lost 2 bases, and 12 bases lay in between. The CDR3 nucleotides are TGCGCCAGCAATATCGGTCCCCCCTACGAGCAGTACTTC. This translates into CASNIGPPYEQYF.

The chain has TRBV14 and TRBJ1-1; D perhaps matches TRBD1 (5 bases). Germline-derived CDR1 and CDR2 are SGHDN and FVKESK. Deletions cut 6 bases from V and 6 bases from J, with 14 bases between. The CDR3 consists of 13 residues. This chain's CDR3 is CASRRQGEAEAFF. CDR3 nucleotides: TGTGCCAGCAGAAGGCAGGGTGAAGCTGAAGCTTTCTTT.

The V gene is TRBV6-1, the J gene TRBJ1-1, with D possibly TRBD1 on 6 matching bases. Trimming took off 5 bases at V and 4 bases at J, with 14 bases between the two ends. Germline CDR1 reads MNHNS; CDR2 reads SASEGT. The CDR3 sequence is 14 residues long. The CDR3 sequence is CASSPRQASTEAFF. The CDR3 nucleotides read TGTGCCAGCAGTCCCAGACAGGCTAGCACTGAAGCTTTCTTT.

This clone showed up just once. A junction boundary mismatches the germline segment, possibly from a read error. The chain joins TRBV6-5 to TRBJ2-7; TRBD1 agrees at 10 bases. CDR3 length equals 12 residues. Looked up from germline, CDR1 is MNHEY and CDR2 is SVGAGI. CDR3 sequence (DNA): TGTGCCAGCAGTTACCCGGGACAGGGGCAAATTTTC. This gives the protein CASSYPGQGQIF.